Many counts were recorded for the clone carrying this T cell receptor (beta chain). Its target is not known. The time point is: sample taken at primary tumor resection. Without sorting, whole RNA was sequenced from tumor, nontumor lung or frozen PBMC. The data derive from a study of spatial heterogeneity in lung cancer. Whole-study context: On average, each unique TCR and UMI combination appeared more than ten times in raw reads. Study results and caveats: Mutation counts in tumors were tracked by counts of expanded intratumoral alpha and beta TCRs.

MiXCR, applied by TCRdb to the 5' RACE reads, yields one record per CDR3 protein. This table holds more than 2,000 distinct CDR3 sequences, around 9.9% found once. This receptor was obtained from a female donor with early-stage non-small cell lung cancer. Sequences were derived from lung tumor tissue, sampled at surgery.

CDR3 DNA sequence: TGCAGTGCTACTAATTTGGACAGTTTGGCGCAGTATTTT. This sequence encodes CSATNLDSLAQYF. This chain connects TRBV20-1 to TRBJ2-3; perhaps TRBD1 as D (6 bases). Germline values: CDR1 DFQATT, CDR2 SNEGSKA (reference sequence). The CDR3 contains 13 residues. The V gene lost 4 bases and the J gene lost 10 bases, with 18 bases spanning the gap.